These 24 T cell receptor beta chains share one sample of origin, sequenced in a study of CD8+CD57+ T cells in acquired aplastic anemia. Genomic DNA, the template, was used for profiling of the TCR beta VDJ and CDR3. Using its own MiXCR run on the reads, TCRdb lists one record per CDR3 protein. The profile shows more than 45,000 distinct CDR3 sequences, roughly 69% of them singletons. Sequenced sample: sorted CD4+, CD8+, or CD8+CD57+ T cells (not recorded which) from PBMCs. The receptors were gathered from a human donor in good health, serving as a control.

This clonotype was counted many times. The rearrangement joins TRBV6-4 to TRBJ2-3; TRBD2 matches at 7 bases. The CDR3 contains 14 residues. CDR1 and CDR2 (germline): MRHNA, SNTAGT. J lost 1 base, V lost 3 bases, and 1 base had no gene match. In DNA form, the CDR3 reads TGTGCCAGCAGTGAACGGGGGGGCACAGATACGCAGTATTTT. Amino acid sequence: CASSERGGTDTQYF.

This rearrangement joins TRBV7-8 to TRBJ2-2, with 7 bases aligning to TRBD2. The CDR3 has 14 amino acids. The germline gives CDR1 SGHVS, CDR2 FQNEAQ. The V gene end was trimmed by 6 bases and the J gene end by 4 bases; junction bases not matched to a gene: 5. The DNA of the CDR3 is TGTGCCAGCAGACCTACTAGCGCCACCGGGGAGCTGTTTTTT. It specifies CASRPTSATGELFF.

This sequence joins TRBV29-1 and TRBJ2-7; D call uncertain. V dropped 4 bases and J dropped 0 bases, with 10 bases sitting between them. From germline, CDR1 is SQVTM and CDR2 ANQGSEA. This CDR3 has 13 residues. The chain's CDR3 is CSVGWASSYEQYF. DNA for the CDR3: TGCAGCGTTGGTTGGGCCAGCTCCTACGAGCAGTACTTC.

The chain joins TRBV4-2 to TRBJ2-1; D not certain. The CDR3 runs to 12 residues. Trimming took off 0 bases at V and 8 bases at J, with 5 bases between the two ends. From germline, CDR1 is LGHNA and CDR2 YNFKEQ. The CDR3 sequence: CASSQDGDEQFF. The CDR3 DNA reads as TGTGCCAGCAGCCAAGATGGAGATGAGCAGTTCTTC.

Ten or more counts support this clonotype. The V gene is TRBV18, the J gene TRBJ2-1; weak D call: TRBD2 (5 bases). Trimming pared 3 bases from V and 6 bases from J, leaving 15 bases between. This CDR3 region has 15 residues. Looked up from germline, CDR1 is KGHSH and CDR2 is LQKENI. For the CDR3, the DNA is TGTGCCAGCTCACCCCGTCGTGCTAGCTTCAATGAGCAGTTCTTC. This gives the protein CASSPRRASFNEQFF.

The V gene is TRBV19, the J gene TRBJ1-6; perhaps TRBD1 as D (6 bases). CDR1 and CDR2 (germline): LNHDA, SQIVND (reference sequence). This CDR3 contains 13 residues. Trimming shortened V by 6 bases and J by 6 bases, and 9 bases separated the two germline ends. CDR3 amino acids: CASSGTLNSPLHF. The CDR3 DNA reads TGTGCCAGTAGCGGGACACTTAATTCACCCCTCCACTTT.

With respect to this clonotype: The conserved closing phenylalanine or tryptophan is absent in this CDR3, likely reflecting a read error. V is TRBV4-2 and J is TRBJ1-1; 10 bases fit TRBD1. CDR3 length equals 12 residues. The germline CDR1 and CDR2 sequences are LGHNA and YNFKEQ. Trimming at V came to 4 bases and at J to 11 bases, leaving 4 bases not matched to a gene. CDR3 sequence: CASSPLGQGAFL. The CDR3 DNA follows: TGTGCCAGCAGCCCCTTGGGACAGGGGGCTTTCCTT.

The chain links TRBV2 to TRBJ2-3; TRBD1 might be the D (5 bases). The V gene lost 7 bases and the J gene lost 6 bases, with 14 bases spanning the gap. Germline V gives CDR1 SNHLY, CDR2 FYNNEI. The CDR3 runs to 13 residues. CDR3 DNA: TGTGCCAGCAAAACAACAGGCCCCGATACGCAGTATTTT. This translates into CASKTTGPDTQYF.

The chain uses TRBV15 and TRBJ1-5; D remains ambiguous. V was pared by 5 bases and J by 3 bases, with 11 bases between. From germline, CDR1 is LNHNV and CDR2 YYDKDF (reference sequence). The CDR3 is 14 amino acids. The CDR3 DNA is TGTGCCACCAGCTGGGAGTGGGACAATCAGCCCCAGCATTTT. It encodes CATSWEWDNQPQHF.

The chain carries TRBV20-1 and TRBJ1-2; D may be TRBD1 (6 bases). Trimming left V 0 bases short and J 4 bases short, with 9 bases between. This CDR3 has 13 amino acids. In germline, CDR1 is DFQATT, CDR2 SNEGSKA (reference sequence). This CDR3 is CSARDRGLYGYTF. CDR3 in DNA: TGCAGTGCTAGAGATCGGGGGCTCTATGGCTACACCTTC.

The CDR3: CASSSYSGLILSGGYTF. The CDR3 DNA is TGTGCCAGCAGCTCTTACTCGGGACTTATCCTATCGGGCGGCTACACCTTC. The chain links TRBV11-2 to TRBJ1-2; D may be TRBD1 (5 bases). The CDR3 consists of 17 residues. The V gene lost 4 bases and the J gene lost 8 bases, with 26 bases spanning the gap. Germline V CDR1 and CDR2: SGHAT, FQNNGV.

This clonotype occurred many times. V and J are TRBV14 and TRBJ2-7; D uncertain. V lost 4 bases and J 2 bases, leaving 12 bases between the germline ends. CDR3 length: 14 amino acids. Germline V gene lookup returns CDR1 SGHDN and CDR2 FVKESK. The CDR3 sequence is CASSPRTETYEQYF. The CDR3, as DNA: TGTGCCAGCAGCCCTAGGACGGAAACCTACGAGCAGTACTTC.

The chain is built from TRBV20-1 and TRBJ1-1; D remains ambiguous. The CDR3 totals 12 residues. CDR1 DFQATT and CDR2 SNEGSKA come from the germline V gene (reference sequence). The ends were cut back, 6 bases at V and 3 bases at J, with 11 bases in the middle. CDR3 bases: TGCAGTGCCAGGACGTGGGACACTGAAGCTTTCTTT. Protein sequence: CSARTWDTEAFF.

There are a few counts of this clonotype. This sequence joins TRBV9 and TRBJ2-1; TRBD2 might be the D (5 bases). This CDR3 comprises 12 residues. Trimming removed 10 bases at V and 3 bases at J, with 11 bases between. CDR1 and CDR2 from the germline V gene are SGDLS and YYNGEE. The CDR3 nucleotides read TGTGCCCCTGGAGGTGGCTACAATGAGCAGTTCTTC. As protein: CAPGGGYNEQFF.

The rearrangement uses TRBV5-4 and TRBJ1-2; 10 bases agree with TRBD1. The germline gives CDR1 SGHNT, CDR2 YYREEE (reference sequence). V gave up 0 bases and J gave up 1 base; unmatched junction bases: 6. There are 17 residues in the CDR3. The CDR3 bases are TGTGCCAGCAGCTTGGCCCCTGGGACAGGGGATAACTATGGCTACACCTTC. Encoded protein: CASSLAPGTGDNYGYTF. The whole variable domain, remainder taken from reference TRBV5-4 and TRBJ1-2, is ETGVTQSPTHLIKTRGQQVTLRCSSQSGHNTVSWYQQALGQGPQFIFQYYREEENGRGNFPPRFSGLQFPNYSSELNVNALELDDSALYLCASSLAPGTGDNYGYTFGSGTRLTVV.

The chain is built from TRBV10-1 and TRBJ2-6; D is tentatively TRBD1 or TRBD2 (5 bases each). The CDR3 has 15 residues. Germline V CDR1 and CDR2: WNHNN, SYGVQD (reference sequence). V lost 5 bases and J 1 base, leaving 9 bases between the germline ends. CDR3 protein: CASSSGSSGANVLTF. The CDR3 coding sequence is TGCGCCAGCAGTTCAGGGAGTTCTGGGGCCAACGTCCTGACTTTC.

The chain employs TRBV6-1 and TRBJ2-1; 9 bases agree with TRBD2. Per germline, CDR1 MNHNS and CDR2 SASEGT. V gave up 7 bases and J gave up 4 bases; unmatched junction bases: 8. The length of the CDR3 is 15 residues. CDR3 nucleotides: TGTGCCAGCAAAACCCTAGCGGGGCATTACAATGAGCAGTTCTTC. It specifies CASKTLAGHYNEQFF.

In this sample, this clonotype turned up a few times. J is TRBJ2-2 and V is TRBV30; 10 bases are shared with TRBD2. The ends lost 3 bases at V and 4 bases at J; junction bases unmatched: 8. Germline V gene lookup returns CDR1 GTSNPN and CDR2 SVGIG (reference sequence). The CDR3 consists of 16 residues. The CDR3 DNA reads TGTGCCTGGAGCGTCCCTAGCGGGAGTGTCACCGGGGAGCTGTTTTTT. Amino acids: CAWSVPSGSVTGELFF.

This clonotype turned up a few times. The chain joins TRBV7-6 to TRBJ1-6, with a possible D match to TRBD1 (6 bases). CDR3 length: 15 residues. Trimming cost V 0 bases and J 10 bases, with 13 bases left between them. The germline V gene has CDR1 SGHVS and CDR2 FNYEAQ. CDR3 coding DNA: TGTGCCAGCAGCTTAGCTGGCAGGGGAGTCTCACCCCTCCACTTT. Translated: CASSLAGRGVSPLHF.

V usage is TRBV7-9 and J usage is TRBJ2-2; no clear D. The V end lost 3 bases, the J end lost 4 bases, and 6 bases lay between the germline ends. This CDR3 contains 13 residues. CDR1 is SEHNR and CDR2 is FQNEAQ in the germline V gene (reference sequence). The CDR3 nucleotides are TGTGCCAGCAGCTTCGGGTTCACCGGGGAGCTGTTTTTT. Translating gives CASSFGFTGELFF.

This clonotype appeared a few times. The J gene is TRBJ1-6, the V gene TRBV12-3 or TRBV12-4, with 8 bases aligning to TRBD1. V gave up 6 bases and J gave up 7 bases; unmatched junction bases: 5. The CDR3 sequence is 14 residues long. CDR3 sequence: CASRGTGGNSPLHF. The DNA for the CDR3 is TGTGCCAGCAGGGGAACAGGGGGGAATTCACCCCTCCACTTT.

This chain links TRBV19 with TRBJ2-1; D unresolved. Germline lookup yields CDR1 LNHDA and CDR2 SQIVND (reference sequence). The CDR3 totals 16 residues. V gave up 0 bases and J gave up 1 base, with 10 bases separating them. CDR3 amino acids: CASSIESGRSYNEQFF. CDR3 nucleotide sequence: TGTGCCAGTAGTATAGAGTCAGGAAGGTCCTACAATGAGCAGTTCTTC. Together with reference TRBV19 and TRBJ2-1, the CDR3 gives the full variable domain: DGGITQSPKYLFRKEGQNVTLSCEQNLNHDAMYWYRQDPGQGLRLIYYSQIVNDFQKGDIAEGYSVSREKKESFPLTVTSAQKNPTAFYLCASSIESGRSYNEQFFGPGTRLTVL.

V usage is TRBV20-1 and J usage is TRBJ2-7, with D possibly being TRBD1 (6 bases). CDR1 DFQATT and CDR2 SNEGSKA come from the germline V gene (reference sequence). The ends were cut back, 6 bases at V and 6 bases at J, with 24 bases in the middle. This CDR3 is 15 amino acids long. In DNA, the CDR3 is TGCAGTGCCCGCCCTCATGGGCAGGGGATCGGCGAGCAGTACGTC. It translates to CSARPHGQGIGEQYV.

J is TRBJ1-6 and V is TRBV10-3; D remains ambiguous. Trimming shortened V by 5 bases and J by 0 bases, and 8 bases separated the two germline ends. Per germline, CDR1 ENHRY and CDR2 SYGVKD. This CDR3 is 15 amino acids long. The CDR3 DNA follows: TGTGCCATCAGTCCGGCCGCCTCCTATAATTCACCCCTCCACTTT. It is translated as CAISPAASYNSPLHF.